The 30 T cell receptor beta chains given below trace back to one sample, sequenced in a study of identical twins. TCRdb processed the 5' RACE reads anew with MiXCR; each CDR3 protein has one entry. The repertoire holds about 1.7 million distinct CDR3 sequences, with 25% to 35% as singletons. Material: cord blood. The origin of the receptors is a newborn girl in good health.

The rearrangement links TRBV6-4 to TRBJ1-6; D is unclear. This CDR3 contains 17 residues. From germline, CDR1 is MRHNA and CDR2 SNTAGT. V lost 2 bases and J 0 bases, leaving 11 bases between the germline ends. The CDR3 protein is CASSDALPSSYNSPLHF. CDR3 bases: TGTGCCAGCAGTGACGCTCTCCCCAGCTCCTATAATTCACCCCTCCACTTT.

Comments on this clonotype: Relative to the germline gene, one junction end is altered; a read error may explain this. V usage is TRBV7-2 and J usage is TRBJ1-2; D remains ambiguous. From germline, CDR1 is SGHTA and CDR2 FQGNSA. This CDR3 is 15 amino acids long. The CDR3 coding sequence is TGTGCCAGCAGCTTAGAAACAGTTCACGGCGATGGCCACACCTTC. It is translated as CASSLETVHGDGHTF.

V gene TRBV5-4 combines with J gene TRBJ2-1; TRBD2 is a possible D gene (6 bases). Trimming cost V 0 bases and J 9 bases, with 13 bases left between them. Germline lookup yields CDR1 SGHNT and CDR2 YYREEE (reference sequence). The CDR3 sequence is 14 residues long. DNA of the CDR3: TGTGCCAGCAGCTTGGAGGCGGGAAGAGTTGAGCAGTTCTTC. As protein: CASSLEAGRVEQFF.

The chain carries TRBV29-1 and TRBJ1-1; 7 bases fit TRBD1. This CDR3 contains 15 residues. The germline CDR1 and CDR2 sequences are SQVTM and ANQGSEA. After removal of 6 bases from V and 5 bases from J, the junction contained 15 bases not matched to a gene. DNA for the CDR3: TGCAGCGTGGCCTCGGGTAGGGGGCTTGGGACTGAAGCTTTCTTT. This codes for CSVASGRGLGTEAFF.

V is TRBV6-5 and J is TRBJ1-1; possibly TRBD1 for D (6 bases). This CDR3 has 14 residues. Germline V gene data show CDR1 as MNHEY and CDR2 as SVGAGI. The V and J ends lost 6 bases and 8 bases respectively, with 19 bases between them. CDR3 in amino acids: CASRPHGGGQEAFF. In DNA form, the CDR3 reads TGTGCCAGCAGGCCTCACGGGGGGGGCCAGGAAGCTTTCTTT.

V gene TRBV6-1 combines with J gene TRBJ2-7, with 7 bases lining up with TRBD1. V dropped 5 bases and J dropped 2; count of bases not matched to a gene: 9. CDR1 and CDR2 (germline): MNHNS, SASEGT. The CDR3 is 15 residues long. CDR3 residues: CASSPQGLPTYEQYF. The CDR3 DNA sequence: TGTGCCAGCAGTCCACAGGGGTTACCAACCTACGAGCAGTACTTC.

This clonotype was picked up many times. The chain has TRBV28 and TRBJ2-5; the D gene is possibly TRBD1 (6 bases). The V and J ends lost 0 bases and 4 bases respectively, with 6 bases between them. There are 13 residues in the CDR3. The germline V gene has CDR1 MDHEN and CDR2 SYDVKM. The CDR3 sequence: CASSLWDRETQYF. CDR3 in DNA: TGTGCCAGCAGTTTATGGGACAGAGAGACCCAGTACTTC.

The CDR3 coding sequence is TGTGCCAGCAGACTGGGGGAGTACGAGCAGTACTTC. Translated, it gives CASRLGEYEQYF. The chain has TRBV4-2 and TRBJ2-4; either TRBD1 or TRBD2 may supply D (5 bases each). The end of the DNA is better explained by TRBJ2-7, so the J call may be wrong. Germline CDR1 is LGHNA and CDR2 is YNFKEQ. CDR3 length: 12 amino acids.

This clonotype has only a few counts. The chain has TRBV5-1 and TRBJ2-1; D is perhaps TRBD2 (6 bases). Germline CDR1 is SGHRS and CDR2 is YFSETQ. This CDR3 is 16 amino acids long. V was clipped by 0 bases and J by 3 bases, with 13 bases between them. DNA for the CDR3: TGCGCCAGCAGCTTGGTCGTGGGTAGCGGCTACAATGAGCAGTTCTTC. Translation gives CASSLVVGSGYNEQFF.

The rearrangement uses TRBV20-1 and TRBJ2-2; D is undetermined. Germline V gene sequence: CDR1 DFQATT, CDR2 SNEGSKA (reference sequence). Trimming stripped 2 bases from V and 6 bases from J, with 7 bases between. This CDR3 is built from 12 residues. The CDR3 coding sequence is TGCAGTGCTAGACTGTGGGCCGGGGAGCTGTTTTTT. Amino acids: CSARLWAGELFF.

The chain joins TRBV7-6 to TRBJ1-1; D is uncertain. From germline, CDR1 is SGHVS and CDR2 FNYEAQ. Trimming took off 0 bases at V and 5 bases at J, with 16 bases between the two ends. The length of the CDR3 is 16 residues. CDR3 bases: TGTGCCAGCAGCTTAGCGACGTCGGGCGTGGGGACTGAAGCTTTCTTT. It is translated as CASSLATSGVGTEAFF. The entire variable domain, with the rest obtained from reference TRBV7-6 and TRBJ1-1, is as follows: GAGVSQSPRYKVTKRGQDVALRCDPISGHVSLYWYRQALGQGPEFLTYFNYEAQQDKSGLPNDRFSAERPEGSISTLTIQRTEQRDSAMYRCASSLATSGVGTEAFFGQGTRLTVV.

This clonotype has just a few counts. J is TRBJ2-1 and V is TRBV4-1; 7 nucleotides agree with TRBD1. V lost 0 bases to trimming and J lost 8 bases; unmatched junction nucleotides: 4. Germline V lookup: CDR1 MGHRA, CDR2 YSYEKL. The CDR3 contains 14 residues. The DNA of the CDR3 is TGCGCCAGCAGCCAAGAGACAGGGTATCATGAGCAGTTCTTC. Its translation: CASSQETGYHEQFF.

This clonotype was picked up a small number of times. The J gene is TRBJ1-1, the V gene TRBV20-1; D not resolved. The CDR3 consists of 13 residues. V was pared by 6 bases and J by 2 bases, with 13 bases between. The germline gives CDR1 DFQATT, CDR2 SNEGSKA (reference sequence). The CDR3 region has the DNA TGCAGTGCCAAAGCAACAGCTAACACTGAAGCTTTCTTT. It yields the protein CSAKATANTEAFF.

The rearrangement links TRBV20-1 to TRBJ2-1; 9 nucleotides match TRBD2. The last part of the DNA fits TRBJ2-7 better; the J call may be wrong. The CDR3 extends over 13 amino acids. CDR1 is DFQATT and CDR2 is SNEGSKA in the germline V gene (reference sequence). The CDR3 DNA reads TGCAGTGGAGCGGGGGGAATATACAATGAGCAGTACTTC. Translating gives CSGAGGIYNEQYF.

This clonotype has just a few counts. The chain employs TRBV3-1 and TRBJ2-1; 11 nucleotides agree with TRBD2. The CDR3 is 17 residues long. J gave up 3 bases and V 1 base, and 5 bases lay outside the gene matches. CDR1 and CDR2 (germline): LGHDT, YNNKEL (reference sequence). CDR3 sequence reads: CASSQVGGTSGYNEQFF. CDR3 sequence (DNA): TGTGCCAGCAGCCAAGTGGGTGGGACTAGCGGCTACAATGAGCAGTTCTTC.

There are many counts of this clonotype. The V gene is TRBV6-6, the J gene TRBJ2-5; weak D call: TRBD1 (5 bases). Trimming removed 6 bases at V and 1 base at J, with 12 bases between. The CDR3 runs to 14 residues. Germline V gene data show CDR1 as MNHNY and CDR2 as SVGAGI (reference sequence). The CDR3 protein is CASRNHDSQETQYF. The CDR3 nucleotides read TGTGCCAGCAGGAACCATGACAGCCAAGAGACCCAGTACTTC.

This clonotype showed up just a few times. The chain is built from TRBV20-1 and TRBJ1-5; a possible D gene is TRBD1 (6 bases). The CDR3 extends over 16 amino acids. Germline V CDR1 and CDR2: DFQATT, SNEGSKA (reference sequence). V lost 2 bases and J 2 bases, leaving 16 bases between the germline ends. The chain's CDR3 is CSARRGGRERNQPQHF. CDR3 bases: TGCAGTGCTAGAAGGGGGGGCAGGGAACGCAATCAGCCCCAGCATTTT.

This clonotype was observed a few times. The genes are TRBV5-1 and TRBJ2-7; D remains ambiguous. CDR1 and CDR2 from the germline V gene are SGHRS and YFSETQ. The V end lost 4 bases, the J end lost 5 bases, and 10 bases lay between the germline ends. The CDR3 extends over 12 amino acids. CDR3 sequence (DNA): TGCGCCAGCAGCCCTCCCTCTGACGAGCAGTACTTC. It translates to CASSPPSDEQYF.

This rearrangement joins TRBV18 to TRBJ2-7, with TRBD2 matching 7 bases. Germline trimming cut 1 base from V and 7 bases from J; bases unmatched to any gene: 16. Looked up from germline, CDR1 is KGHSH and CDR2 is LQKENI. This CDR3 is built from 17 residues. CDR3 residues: CASSPRLLAEGLNEQYF. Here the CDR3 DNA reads TGTGCCAGCTCACCACGTCTCCTAGCGGAAGGGCTGAATGAGCAGTACTTC. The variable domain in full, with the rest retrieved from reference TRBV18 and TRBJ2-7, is NAGVMQNPRHLVRRRGQEARLRCSPMKGHSHVYWYRQLPEEGLKFMVYLQKENIIDESGMPKERFSAEFPKEGPSILRIQQVVRGDSAAYFCASSPRLLAEGLNEQYFGPGTRLTVT.

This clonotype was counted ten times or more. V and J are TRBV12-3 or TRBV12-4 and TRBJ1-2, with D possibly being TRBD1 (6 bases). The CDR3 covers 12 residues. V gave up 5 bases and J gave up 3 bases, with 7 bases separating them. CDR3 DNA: TGTGCCAGCAGTGACAGGTACTATGGCTACACCTTC. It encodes CASSDRYYGYTF.

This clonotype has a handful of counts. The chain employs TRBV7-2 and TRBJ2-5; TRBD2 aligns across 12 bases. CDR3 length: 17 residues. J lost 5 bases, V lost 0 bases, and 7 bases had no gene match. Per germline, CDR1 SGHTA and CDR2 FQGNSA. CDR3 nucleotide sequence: TGTGCCAGCAGCTTAGCGTCACTAGCGGGGGGCGGGGAGACCCAGTACTTC. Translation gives CASSLASLAGGGETQYF.

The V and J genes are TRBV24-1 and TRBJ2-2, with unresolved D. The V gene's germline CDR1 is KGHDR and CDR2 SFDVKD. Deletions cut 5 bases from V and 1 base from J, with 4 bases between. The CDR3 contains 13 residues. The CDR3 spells CATSGRNTGELFF. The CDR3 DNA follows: TGTGCCACCAGTGGTCGGAACACCGGGGAGCTGTTTTTT.

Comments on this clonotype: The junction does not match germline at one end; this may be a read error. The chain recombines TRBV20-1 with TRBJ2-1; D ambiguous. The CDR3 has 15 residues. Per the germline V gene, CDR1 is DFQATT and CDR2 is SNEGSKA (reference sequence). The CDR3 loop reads CRASRGPLIYNEQFF. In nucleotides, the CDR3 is TGCAGAGCTAGTAGAGGTCCCTTGATCTACAATGAGCAGTTCTTC.

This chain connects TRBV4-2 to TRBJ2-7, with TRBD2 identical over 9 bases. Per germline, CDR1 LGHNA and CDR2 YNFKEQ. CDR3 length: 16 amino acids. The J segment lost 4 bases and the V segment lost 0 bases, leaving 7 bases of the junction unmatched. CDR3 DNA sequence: TGTGCCAGCAGCCAAGACGGGCGGGAGGGCCGGTACGAGCAGTACTTC. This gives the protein CASSQDGREGRYEQYF.

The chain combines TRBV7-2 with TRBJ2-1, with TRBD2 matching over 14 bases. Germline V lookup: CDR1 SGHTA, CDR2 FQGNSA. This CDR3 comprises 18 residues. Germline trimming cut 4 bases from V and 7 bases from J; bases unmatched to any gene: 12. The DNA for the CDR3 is TGTGCCAGCAGCTCGACTAGCGGGGGGGCGCTGTATCGGAATGAGCAGTTCTTC. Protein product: CASSSTSGGALYRNEQFF.

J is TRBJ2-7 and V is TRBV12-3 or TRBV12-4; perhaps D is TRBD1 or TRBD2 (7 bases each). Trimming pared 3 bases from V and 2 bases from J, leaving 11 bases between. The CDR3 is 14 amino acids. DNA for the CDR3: TGTGCCAGCAGTTTCAGGGGGGGGACCTACGAGCAGTACTTC. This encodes CASSFRGGTYEQYF.

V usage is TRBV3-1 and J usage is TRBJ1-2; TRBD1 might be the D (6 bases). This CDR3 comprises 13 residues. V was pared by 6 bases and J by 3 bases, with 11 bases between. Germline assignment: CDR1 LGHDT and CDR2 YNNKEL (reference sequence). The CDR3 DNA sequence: TGTGCCAGCAGGCCAGGGGTTTACTATGGCTACACCTTC. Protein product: CASRPGVYYGYTF.

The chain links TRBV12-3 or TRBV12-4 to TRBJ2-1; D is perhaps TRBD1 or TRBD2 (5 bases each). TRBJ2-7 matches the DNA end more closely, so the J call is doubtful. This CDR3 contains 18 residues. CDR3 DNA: TGTGCCAGCAGTTTAGAGCGGACTCGACAGTCCTCCTACAATGAGCAGTACTTC. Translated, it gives CASSLERTRQSSYNEQYF.

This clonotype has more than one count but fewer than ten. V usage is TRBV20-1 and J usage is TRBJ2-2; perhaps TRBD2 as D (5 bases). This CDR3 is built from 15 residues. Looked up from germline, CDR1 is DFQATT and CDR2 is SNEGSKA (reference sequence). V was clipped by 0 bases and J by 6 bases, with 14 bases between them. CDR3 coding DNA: TGCAGTGCTAGAGATCGGACTCCGCTGCCCGGGGAGCTGTTTTTT. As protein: CSARDRTPLPGELFF.

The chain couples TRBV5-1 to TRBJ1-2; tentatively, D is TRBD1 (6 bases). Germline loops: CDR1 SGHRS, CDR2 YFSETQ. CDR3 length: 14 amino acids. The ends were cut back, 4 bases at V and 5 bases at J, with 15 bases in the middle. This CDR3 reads CASSERTASYGYTF. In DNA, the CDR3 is TGCGCCAGCAGCGAAAGGACAGCAAGTTATGGCTACACCTTC. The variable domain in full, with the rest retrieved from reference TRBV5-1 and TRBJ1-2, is KAGVTQTPRYLIKTRGQQVTLSCSPISGHRSVSWYQQTPGQGLQFLFEYFSETQRNKGNFPGRFSGRQFSNSRSEMNVSTLELGDSALYLCASSERTASYGYTFGSGTRLTVV.